Listed here is a single TCR beta chain. This sample stems from a study of beta chain features in type 1 diabetes. Reverse transcribing all isolated RNA meant expressed TCRB transcripts were sequenced. Assay: immunoSEQ multiplex PCR; the TCRdb copy retains only in-frame clones and omits some. The data show 810,000 or so clones, under 20% seen once. Germline V lookup: CDR1 SNHLY, CDR2 FYNNEI. This CDR3 comprises 12 residues. V was cut by 4 bases and J by 7 bases, with 7 bases left in between. The rearrangement links TRBV2 to TRBJ2-2; D unresolved. The sequence was obtained from a woman aged 18-29 years in good health. Sequenced sample: naive CD4+ T cells from blood. As DNA, the CDR3 is TGTGCCAGCAGTGGACCGGGCGGGGAGCTGTTTTTT. It translates to CASSGPGGELFF. The full variable domain, completed using reference TRBV2 and TRBJ2-2, is EPEVTQTPSHQVTQMGQEVILRCVPISNHLYFYWYRQILGQKVEFLVSFYNNEISEKSEIFDDQFSVERPDGSNFTLKIRSTKLEDSAMYFCASSGPGGELFFGEGSRLTVL.